The clone carrying this T cell receptor (beta chain) has a handful of counts. Its target is unknown. Treatment: oral pan-JAK inhibitor, 5-10 mg twice daily. A FACSAria was used to sort CD4+ and CD8+ T cells. These cells came from PBMCs. The CDR3 length is 18 residues. V shed 1 base and J 4 bases; nucleotides not matched to a gene: 10. Germline loops: CDR1 MDHEN, CDR2 SYDVKM. The sample originates from a study of CD8+ T cells in alopecia areata. For the study at large: Treatment of the treated patients consisted of oral tofacitinib, 5 to 10 mg twice daily. A 6-month period off drug followed tofacitinib, which lasted 6 to 18 months. Study observations and caveats: In blood and scalp, many expanded lesional clones persisted during tofacitinib.

Reverse transcription of extracted RNA yielded cDNA, which provided the sequencing template. Sequenced by immunoSEQ multiplex PCR; TCRdb stores in-frame clones only, minus some. The table has around 190,000 clones, 50% to 70% seen once; the top ten hold 1.3%. The J gene is TRBJ2-4, the V gene TRBV28; TRBD2 matches at 10 bases. The material sequenced was CD4+ T cells sorted from blood, taken between weeks 49 and 50, from a patient treated with tofacitinib. The source of this sequence is a human donor with alopecia areata. CDR3 amino acids: CASSLLKLAGTGKNIQYF. The CDR3 DNA is TGTGCCAGCAGTTTATTAAAACTAGCGGGGACCGGGAAAAACATTCAGTACTTC.